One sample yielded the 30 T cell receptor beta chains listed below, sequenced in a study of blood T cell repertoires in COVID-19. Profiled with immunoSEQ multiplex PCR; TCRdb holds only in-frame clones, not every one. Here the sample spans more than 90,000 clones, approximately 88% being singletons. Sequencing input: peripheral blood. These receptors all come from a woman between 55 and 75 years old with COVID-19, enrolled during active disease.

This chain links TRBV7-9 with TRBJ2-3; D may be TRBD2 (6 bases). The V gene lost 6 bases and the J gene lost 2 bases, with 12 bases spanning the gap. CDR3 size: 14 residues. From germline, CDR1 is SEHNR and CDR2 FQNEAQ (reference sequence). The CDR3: CASSLGGDTDTQYF. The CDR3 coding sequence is TGTGCCAGCAGTCTGGGGGGAGACACAGATACGCAGTATTTT.

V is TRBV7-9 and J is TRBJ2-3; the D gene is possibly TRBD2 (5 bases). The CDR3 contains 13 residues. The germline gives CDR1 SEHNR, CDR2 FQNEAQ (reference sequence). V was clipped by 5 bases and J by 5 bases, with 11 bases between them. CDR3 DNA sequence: TGTGCCAGCAGCCCTCCGAGCGGAGATACGCAGTATTTT. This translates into CASSPPSGDTQYF.

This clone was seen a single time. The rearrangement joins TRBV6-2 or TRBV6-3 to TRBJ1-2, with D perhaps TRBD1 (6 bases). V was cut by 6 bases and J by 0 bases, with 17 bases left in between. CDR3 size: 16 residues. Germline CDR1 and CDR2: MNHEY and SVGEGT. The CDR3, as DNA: TGTGCCAGCAGCATCCGGGGGGCCGTTACTAACTATGGCTACACCTTC. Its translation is CASSIRGAVTNYGYTF.

Written as DNA, the CDR3 is TGCGCCAGCAGCCAAGTAACTAGCGGACCCTACAATGAGCAGTTCTTC. It encodes CASSQVTSGPYNEQFF. The chain joins TRBV4-1 to TRBJ2-1; 8 bases agree with TRBD2. Germline CDR1 reads MGHRA; CDR2 reads YSYEKL. Trimming removed 1 base from V and 2 bases from J; junction bases left unmatched: 4. The CDR3 has 16 residues.

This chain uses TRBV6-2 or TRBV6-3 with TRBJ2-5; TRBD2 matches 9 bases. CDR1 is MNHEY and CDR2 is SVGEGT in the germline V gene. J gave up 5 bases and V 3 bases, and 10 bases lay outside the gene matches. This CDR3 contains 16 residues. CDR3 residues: CASSYQMRGGWETQYF. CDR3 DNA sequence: TGTGCCAGCAGTTATCAGATGCGGGGGGGCTGGGAGACCCAGTACTTC.

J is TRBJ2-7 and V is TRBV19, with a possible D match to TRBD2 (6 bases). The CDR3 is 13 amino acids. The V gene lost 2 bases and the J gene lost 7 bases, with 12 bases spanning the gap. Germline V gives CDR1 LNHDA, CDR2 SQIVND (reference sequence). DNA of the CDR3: TGTGCCAGTAGTATAACGGCGGGGCTAGAGCAGTACTTC. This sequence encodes CASSITAGLEQYF.

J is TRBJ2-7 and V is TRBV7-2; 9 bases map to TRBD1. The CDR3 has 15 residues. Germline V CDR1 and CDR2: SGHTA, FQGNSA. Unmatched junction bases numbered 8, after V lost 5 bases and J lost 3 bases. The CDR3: CASSLTTGGGYEQYF. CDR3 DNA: TGTGCCAGCAGCCTAACGACAGGGGGAGGCTACGAGCAGTACTTC.

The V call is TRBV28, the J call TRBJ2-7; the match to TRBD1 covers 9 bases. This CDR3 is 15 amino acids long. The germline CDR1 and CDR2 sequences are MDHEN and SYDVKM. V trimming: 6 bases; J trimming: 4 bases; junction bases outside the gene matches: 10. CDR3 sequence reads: CASRLGTGRGYEQYF. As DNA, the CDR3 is TGTGCCAGCAGGCTGGGGACAGGGCGGGGGTACGAGCAGTACTTC.

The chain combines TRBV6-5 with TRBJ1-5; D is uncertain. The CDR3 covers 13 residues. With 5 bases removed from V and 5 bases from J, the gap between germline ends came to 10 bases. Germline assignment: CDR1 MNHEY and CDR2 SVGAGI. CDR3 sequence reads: CASSPGPHQPQHF. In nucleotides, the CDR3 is TGTGCCAGCAGTCCGGGTCCGCATCAGCCCCAGCATTTT.

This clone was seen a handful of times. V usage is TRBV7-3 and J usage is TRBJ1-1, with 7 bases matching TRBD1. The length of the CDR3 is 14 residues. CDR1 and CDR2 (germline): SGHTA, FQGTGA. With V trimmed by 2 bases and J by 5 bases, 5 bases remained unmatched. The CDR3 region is CASSLGTVGTEAFF. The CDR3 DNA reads TGTGCCAGCAGCTTAGGGACAGTGGGGACTGAAGCTTTCTTT.

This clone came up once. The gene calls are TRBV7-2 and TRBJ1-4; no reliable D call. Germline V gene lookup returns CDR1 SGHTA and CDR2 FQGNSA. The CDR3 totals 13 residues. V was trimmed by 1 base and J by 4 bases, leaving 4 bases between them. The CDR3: CASSLVLNEKLFF. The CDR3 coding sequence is TGTGCCAGCAGCTTAGTTCTTAATGAAAAACTGTTTTTT.

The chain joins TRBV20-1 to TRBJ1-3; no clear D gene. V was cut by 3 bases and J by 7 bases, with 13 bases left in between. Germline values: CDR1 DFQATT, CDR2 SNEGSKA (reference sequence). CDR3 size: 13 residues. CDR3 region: CSASKPLTNTIYF. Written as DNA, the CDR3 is TGCAGTGCTAGTAAGCCGCTAACGAACACCATATATTTT.

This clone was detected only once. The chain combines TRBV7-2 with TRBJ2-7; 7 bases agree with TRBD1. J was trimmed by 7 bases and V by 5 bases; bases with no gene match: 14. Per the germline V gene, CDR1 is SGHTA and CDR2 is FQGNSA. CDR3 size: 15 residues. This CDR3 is CASSRDSLVSTEQYF. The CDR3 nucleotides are TGTGCCAGCAGCAGGGACAGTCTAGTATCTACGGAGCAGTACTTC.

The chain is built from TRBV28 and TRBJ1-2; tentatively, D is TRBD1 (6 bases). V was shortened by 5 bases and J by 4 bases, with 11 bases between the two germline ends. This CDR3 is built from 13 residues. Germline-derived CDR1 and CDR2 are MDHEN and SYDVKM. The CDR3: CASSLDRPYGYTF. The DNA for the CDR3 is TGTGCCAGCAGTCTCGACAGGCCCTATGGCTACACCTTC.

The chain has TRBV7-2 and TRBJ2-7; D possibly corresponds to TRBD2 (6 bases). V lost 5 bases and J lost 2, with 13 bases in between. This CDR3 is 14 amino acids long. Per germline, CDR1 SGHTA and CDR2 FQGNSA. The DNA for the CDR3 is TGTGCCAGCAGCCGGGGGAGAGGGACCTACGAGCAGTACTTC. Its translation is CASSRGRGTYEQYF.

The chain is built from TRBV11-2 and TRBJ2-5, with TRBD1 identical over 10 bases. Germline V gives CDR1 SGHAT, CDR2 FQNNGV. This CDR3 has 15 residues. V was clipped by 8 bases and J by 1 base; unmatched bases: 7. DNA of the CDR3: TGTGCCAGCGGGGGGGGACAGGGGCCCCAAGAGACCCAGTACTTC. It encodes CASGGGQGPQETQYF. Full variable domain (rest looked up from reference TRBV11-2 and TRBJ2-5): EAGVAQSPRYKIIEKRQSVAFWCNPISGHATLYWYQQILGQGPKLLIQFQNNGVVDDSQLPKDRFSAERLKGVDSTLKIQPAKLEDSAVYLCASGGGQGPQETQYFGPGTRLLVL.

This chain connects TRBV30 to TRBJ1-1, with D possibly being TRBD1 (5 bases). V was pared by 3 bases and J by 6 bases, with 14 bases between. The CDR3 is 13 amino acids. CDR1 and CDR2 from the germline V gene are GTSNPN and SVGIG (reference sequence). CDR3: CAWSALPRAEAFF. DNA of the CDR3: TGTGCCTGGAGCGCGCTACCCAGGGCTGAAGCTTTCTTT.

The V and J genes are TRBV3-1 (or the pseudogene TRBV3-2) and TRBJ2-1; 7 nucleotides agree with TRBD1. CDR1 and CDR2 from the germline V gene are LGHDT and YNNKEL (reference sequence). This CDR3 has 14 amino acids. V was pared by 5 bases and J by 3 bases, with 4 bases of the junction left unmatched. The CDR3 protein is CASSETGSYNEQFF. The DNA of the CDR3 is TGTGCCAGCAGCGAGACAGGGAGCTACAATGAGCAGTTCTTC.

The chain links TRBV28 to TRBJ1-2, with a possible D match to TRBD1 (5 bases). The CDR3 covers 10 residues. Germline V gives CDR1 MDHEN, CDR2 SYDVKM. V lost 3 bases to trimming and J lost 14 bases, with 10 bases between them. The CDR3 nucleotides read TGTGCCAGCAGTTTCAGGGTTCTGACCTTC. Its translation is CASSFRVLTF.

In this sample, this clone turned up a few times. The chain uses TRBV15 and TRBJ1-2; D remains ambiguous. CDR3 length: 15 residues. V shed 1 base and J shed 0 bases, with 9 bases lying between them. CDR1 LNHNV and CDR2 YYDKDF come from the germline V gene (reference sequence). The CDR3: CATSRVYRANYGYTF. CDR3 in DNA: TGTGCCACCAGCAGAGTGTATCGAGCTAACTATGGCTACACCTTC.

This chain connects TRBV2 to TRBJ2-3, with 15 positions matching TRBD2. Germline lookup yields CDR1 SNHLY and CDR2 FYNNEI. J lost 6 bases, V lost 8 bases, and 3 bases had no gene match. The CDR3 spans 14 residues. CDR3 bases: TGTGCCAGCGGACTAGCGGGGGGGTCGGATACGCAGTATTTT. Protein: CASGLAGGSDTQYF.

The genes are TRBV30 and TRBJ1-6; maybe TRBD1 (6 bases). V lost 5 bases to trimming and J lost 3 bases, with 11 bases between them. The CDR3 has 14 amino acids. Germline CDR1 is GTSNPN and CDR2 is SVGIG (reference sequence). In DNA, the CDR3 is TGTGCCTGGGCGGGACAAGGCTATAATTCACCCCTCCACTTT. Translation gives CAWAGQGYNSPLHF.

The CDR3 spells CASTSGTFSEAFF. DNA of the CDR3: TGTGCCAGCACCTCCGGGACATTCTCGGAAGCTTTCTTT. The genes are TRBV12-3 or TRBV12-4 and TRBJ1-1; D might be TRBD1 (6 bases). V was trimmed by 7 bases and J by 8 bases, leaving 17 bases between them. This CDR3 region has 13 residues.

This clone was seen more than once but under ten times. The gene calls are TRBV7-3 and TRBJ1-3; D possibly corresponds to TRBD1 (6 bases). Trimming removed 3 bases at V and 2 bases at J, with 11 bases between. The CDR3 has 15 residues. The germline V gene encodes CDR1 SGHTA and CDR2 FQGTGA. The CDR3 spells CASSLGTYTGNTIYF. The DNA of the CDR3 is TGTGCCAGCAGCTTGGGGACATATACTGGAAACACCATATATTTT. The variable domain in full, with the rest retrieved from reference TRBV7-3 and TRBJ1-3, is GAGVSQTPSNKVTEKGKYVELRCDPISGHTALYWYRQSLGQGPEFLIYFQGTGAADDSGLPNDRFFAVRPEGSVSTLKIQRTERGDSAVYLCASSLGTYTGNTIYFGEGSWLTVV.

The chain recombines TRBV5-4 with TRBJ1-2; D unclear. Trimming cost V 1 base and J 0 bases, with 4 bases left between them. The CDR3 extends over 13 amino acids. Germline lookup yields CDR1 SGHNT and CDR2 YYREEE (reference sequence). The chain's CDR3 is CASSLRANYGYTF. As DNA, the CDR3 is TGTGCCAGCAGCTTGCGAGCTAACTATGGCTACACCTTC.

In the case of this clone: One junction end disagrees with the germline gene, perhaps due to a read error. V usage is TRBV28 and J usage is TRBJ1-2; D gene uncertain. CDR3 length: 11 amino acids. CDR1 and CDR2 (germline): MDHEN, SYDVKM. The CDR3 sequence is CASSPNSGYTF. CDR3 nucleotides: TGTGCCAGCAGTCCTAACTCTGGCTACACCTTC.

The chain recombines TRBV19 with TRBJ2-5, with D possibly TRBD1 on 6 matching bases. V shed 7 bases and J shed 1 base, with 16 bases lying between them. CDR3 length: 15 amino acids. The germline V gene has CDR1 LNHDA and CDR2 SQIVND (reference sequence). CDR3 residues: CASTTQGSPQETQYF. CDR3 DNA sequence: TGTGCCAGTACAACACAGGGAAGCCCCCAAGAGACCCAGTACTTC.

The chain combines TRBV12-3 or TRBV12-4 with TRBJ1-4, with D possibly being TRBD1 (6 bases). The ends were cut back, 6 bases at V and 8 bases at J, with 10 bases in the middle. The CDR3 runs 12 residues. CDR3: CASRDTGEKLFF. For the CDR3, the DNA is TGTGCCAGCAGGGACACAGGGGAAAAACTGTTTTTT.

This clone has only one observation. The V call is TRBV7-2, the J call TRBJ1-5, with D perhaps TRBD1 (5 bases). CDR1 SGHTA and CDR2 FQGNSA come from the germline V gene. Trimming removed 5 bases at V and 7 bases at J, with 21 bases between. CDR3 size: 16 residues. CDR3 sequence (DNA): TGTGCCAGCAGCAACGACCGGGACTCCCCTTGGCAGCCCCAGCATTTT. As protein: CASSNDRDSPWQPQHF.

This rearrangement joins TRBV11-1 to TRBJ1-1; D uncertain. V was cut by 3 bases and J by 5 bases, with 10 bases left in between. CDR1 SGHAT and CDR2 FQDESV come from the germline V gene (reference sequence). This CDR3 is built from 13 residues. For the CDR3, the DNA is TGTGCCAGCAGCTTTTTATTGCGGACTGAAGCTTTCTTT. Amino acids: CASSFLLRTEAFF.